This TCR beta chain originates from a study of shared clonotypes between healthy human individuals. Study-level findings and limits: Compared with memory subsets, naive subsets generally had larger estimated richness. Naive CD4 clonotypes were shared across a handful of donors at around 5.4%.

All the donors were Caucasian adults who lived in Nashville, Tennessee. Both subsets, CD45RA+ naive and CD45RA-negative memory, were split from the CD4+ cells. This clone showed up just once. Its antigen remains unidentified. Profiled with immunoSEQ multiplex PCR; TCRdb holds only in-frame clones, not every one. The table has approximately 2.3 million clones, 85% to 95% seen once. The specimen sequenced was naive CD4+ T cells from PBMCs. Subset given: CD45RA+ positively selected. The TCR originated in a man younger than 35 in good health. Some clones in this sample may be carry-over from other donors' samples.

CDR3 in DNA: TGTCCCCGGGACTCTGGAAACACCATATATTTT. Translating gives CPRDSGNTIYF. The chain recombines TRBV30 with TRBJ1-3; no reliable D call. The germline gives CDR1 GTSNPN, CDR2 SVGIG (reference sequence). The CDR3 contains 11 residues.